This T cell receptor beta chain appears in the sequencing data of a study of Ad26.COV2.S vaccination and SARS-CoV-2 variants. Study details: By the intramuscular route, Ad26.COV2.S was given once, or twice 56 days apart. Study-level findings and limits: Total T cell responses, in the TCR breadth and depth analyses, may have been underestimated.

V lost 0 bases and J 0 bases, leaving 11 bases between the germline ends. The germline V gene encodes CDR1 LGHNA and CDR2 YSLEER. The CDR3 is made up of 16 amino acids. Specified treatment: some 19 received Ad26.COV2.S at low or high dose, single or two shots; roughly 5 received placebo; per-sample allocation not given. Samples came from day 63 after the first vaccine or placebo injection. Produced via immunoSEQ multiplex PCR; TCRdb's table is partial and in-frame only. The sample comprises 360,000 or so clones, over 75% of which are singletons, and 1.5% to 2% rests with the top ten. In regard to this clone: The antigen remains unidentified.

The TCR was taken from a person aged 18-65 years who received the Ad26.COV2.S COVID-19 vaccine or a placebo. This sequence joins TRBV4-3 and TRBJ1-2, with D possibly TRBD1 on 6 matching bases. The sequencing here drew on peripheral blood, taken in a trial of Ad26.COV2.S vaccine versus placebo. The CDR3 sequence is CASSQDRGGANYGYTF. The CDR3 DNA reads TGCGCCAGCAGCCAAGATCGGGGGGGCGCTAACTATGGCTACACCTTC.